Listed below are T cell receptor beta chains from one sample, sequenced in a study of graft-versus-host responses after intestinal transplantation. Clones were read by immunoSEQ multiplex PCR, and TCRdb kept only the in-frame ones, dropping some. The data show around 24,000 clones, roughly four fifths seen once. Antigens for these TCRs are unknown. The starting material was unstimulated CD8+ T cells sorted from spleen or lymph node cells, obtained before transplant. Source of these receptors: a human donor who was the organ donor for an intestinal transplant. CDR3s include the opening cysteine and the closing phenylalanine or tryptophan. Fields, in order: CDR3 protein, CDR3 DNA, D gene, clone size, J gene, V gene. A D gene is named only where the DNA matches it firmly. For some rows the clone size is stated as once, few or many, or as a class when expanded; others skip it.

CDR3 protein: CASSLLALTDTQYF
CDR3 DNA: TGCGCCAGCAGCTTACTCGCCCTTACAGATACGCAGTATTTT
D gene: -
clone size: -
J gene: TRBJ2-3
V gene: TRBV5-1

CDR3 protein: CASSLGLAGGTDTQYF
CDR3 DNA: TGTGCCAGCAGTTTGGGACTGGCGGGAGGCACAGATACGCAGTATTTT
D gene: TRBD2
clone size: -
J gene: TRBJ2-3
V gene: TRBV6-5

CDR3 protein: CASSLSVRNYYGYTF
CDR3 DNA: TGTGCCAGCAGTTTATCTGTTCGAAATTATTATGGCTACACCTTC
D gene: -
clone size: -
J gene: TRBJ1-2
V gene: TRBV27

CDR3 protein: CASRPGQGPYEQYF
CDR3 DNA: TGTGCCAGTAGACCGGGACAGGGACCCTACGAGCAGTACTTC
D gene: TRBD1
clone size: -
J gene: TRBJ2-7
V gene: TRBV19

CDR3 protein: CASSYSPDRGGETQYF
CDR3 DNA: TGTGCCAGCAGTTACTCCCCGGACAGGGGCGGGGAGACCCAGTACTTC
D gene: TRBD1
clone size: few
J gene: TRBJ2-5
V gene: TRBV6-5

CDR3 protein: CASSSTTSGRGQETQYF
CDR3 DNA: TGTGCCAGCAGCTCCACGACTAGCGGGAGAGGCCAAGAGACCCAGTACTTC
D gene: TRBD2
clone size: -
J gene: TRBJ2-5
V gene: TRBV7-9

CDR3 protein: CASRNRGYNSPLHF
CDR3 DNA: TGTGCCAGCAGAAACAGGGGCTATAATTCACCCCTCCACTTT
D gene: TRBD1
clone size: -
J gene: TRBJ1-6
V gene: TRBV27

CDR3 protein: CASRSSGYTGELFF
CDR3 DNA: TGTGCCAGCAGGTCTAGCGGTTACACCGGGGAGCTGTTTTTT
D gene: TRBD2
clone size: -
J gene: TRBJ2-2
V gene: TRBV27

CDR3 protein: CASSWAGTSDTDTQYF
CDR3 DNA: TGTGCCAGCAGTTGGGCCGGGACTAGCGACACAGATACGCAGTATTTT
D gene: TRBD2
clone size: -
J gene: TRBJ2-3
V gene: TRBV28

CDR3 protein: CASSPTESGANVLTF
CDR3 DNA: TGTGCCAGCAGCCCCACAGAGTCTGGGGCCAACGTCCTGACTTTC
D gene: -
clone size: -
J gene: TRBJ2-6
V gene: TRBV5-4

CDR3 protein: CASSARSYNSPLHF
CDR3 DNA: TGTGCCAGCAGCGCCAGGTCCTATAATTCACCCCTCCACTTT
D gene: -
clone size: -
J gene: TRBJ1-6
V gene: TRBV9

CDR3 protein: CASTSWAGANEKLFF
CDR3 DNA: TGTGCCAGCACCTCCTGGGCAGGGGCTAATGAAAAACTGTTTTTT
D gene: -
clone size: -
J gene: TRBJ1-4
V gene: TRBV7-9

CDR3 protein: CATSGGSLASNEQFF
CDR3 DNA: TGTGCCACCAGCGGTGGATCACTAGCCAGCAATGAGCAGTTCTTC
D gene: -
clone size: -
J gene: TRBJ2-1
V gene: TRBV15

CDR3 protein: CASSIGPSGRSYEQYF
CDR3 DNA: TGTGCCAGTAGTATCGGCCCTAGCGGGAGAAGCTACGAGCAGTACTTC
D gene: TRBD2
clone size: -
J gene: TRBJ2-7
V gene: TRBV19

CDR3 protein: CASQYLGSGNTIYF
CDR3 DNA: TGTGCCAGCCAATACCTGGGCTCTGGAAACACCATATATTTT
D gene: -
clone size: -
J gene: TRBJ1-3
V gene: TRBV6-5

CDR3 protein: CASTADRGTLANYGYTF
CDR3 DNA: TGCGCCAGCACCGCGGACAGGGGCACGTTAGCTAACTATGGCTACACCTTC
D gene: TRBD1
clone size: -
J gene: TRBJ1-2
V gene: TRBV10-2

CDR3 protein: CASSQVPNNEQFF
CDR3 DNA: TGCGCCAGCAGCCAAGTCCCTAACAATGAGCAGTTCTTC
D gene: -
clone size: once
J gene: TRBJ2-1
V gene: TRBV4-1

CDR3 protein: CASSPHTSDEQYF
CDR3 DNA: TGTGCCAGCAGCCCCCACACTAGCGACGAGCAGTACTTC
D gene: TRBD2
clone size: -
J gene: TRBJ2-7
V gene: TRBV11-3

CDR3 protein: CASSGEREDPYEQYF
CDR3 DNA: TGTGCCAGCAGTGGCGAGCGGGAGGACCCCTACGAGCAGTACTTC
D gene: TRBD2
clone size: -
J gene: TRBJ2-7
V gene: TRBV25-1

CDR3 protein: CASSSGDAYEQYF
CDR3 DNA: TGTGCCAGCAGTTCCGGCGACGCCTACGAGCAGTACTTC
D gene: -
clone size: -
J gene: TRBJ2-7
V gene: TRBV27

CDR3 protein: CASSVDAGGSGYTF
CDR3 DNA: TGTGCCAGCAGCGTAGATGCCGGGGGATCTGGCTACACCTTC
D gene: -
clone size: -
J gene: TRBJ1-2
V gene: TRBV9

CDR3 protein: CASSSGTGTNNEQFF
CDR3 DNA: TGTGCCAGCAGCTCCGGGACAGGGACTAACAATGAGCAGTTCTTC
D gene: TRBD1
clone size: -
J gene: TRBJ2-1
V gene: TRBV7-9

CDR3 protein: CASSSPLSGHTQYF
CDR3 DNA: TGTGCCAGCAGCTCACCCCTTAGCGGGCATACGCAGTATTTT
D gene: TRBD2
clone size: -
J gene: TRBJ2-3
V gene: TRBV11-2

CDR3 protein: CASSWAGEQYF
CDR3 DNA: TGTGCCAGCAGTTGGGCGGGCGAGCAGTACTTC
D gene: -
clone size: -
J gene: TRBJ2-7
V gene: TRBV28

CDR3 protein: CASSLLGSGGPNTGELFF
CDR3 DNA: TGTGCCAGCAGCTTGTTGGGTAGCGGGGGCCCTAACACCGGGGAGCTGTTTTTT
D gene: TRBD2
clone size: -
J gene: TRBJ2-2
V gene: TRBV7-9

CDR3 protein: CASSQDGGRGTEAFF
CDR3 DNA: TGCGCCAGCAGCCAAGATGGAGGTCGGGGCACTGAAGCTTTCTTT
D gene: -
clone size: -
J gene: TRBJ1-1
V gene: TRBV4-3

CDR3 protein: CASSQGPGTGNTIYF
CDR3 DNA: TGCGCCAGCAGCCAAGGGCCGGGAACTGGAAACACCATATATTTT
D gene: -
clone size: few
J gene: TRBJ1-3
V gene: TRBV4-1

CDR3 protein: CSSSYLTGRYGYTF
CDR3 DNA: TGTTCCAGCAGTTACCTGACAGGGAGGTATGGCTACACCTTC
D gene: TRBD1
clone size: -
J gene: TRBJ1-2
V gene: TRBV6-5

CDR3 protein: CAWNYYNEQFF
CDR3 DNA: TGTGCCTGGAATTACTACAATGAGCAGTTCTTC
D gene: -
clone size: once
J gene: TRBJ2-1
V gene: TRBV30

CDR3 protein: CASSFEQGAATEAFF
CDR3 DNA: TGTGCCAGCAGCTTCGAACAGGGTGCGGCGACTGAAGCTTTCTTT
D gene: -
clone size: -
J gene: TRBJ1-1
V gene: TRBV7-8

CDR3 protein: CAWSVGGGNNEQFF
CDR3 DNA: TGTGCCTGGAGTGTAGGAGGCGGGAACAATGAGCAGTTCTTC
D gene: -
clone size: -
J gene: TRBJ2-1
V gene: TRBV30

CDR3 protein: CASSAGRGPGNTIYF
CDR3 DNA: TGTGCCAGTAGTGCCGGACGTGGGCCTGGAAACACCATATATTTT
D gene: -
clone size: once
J gene: TRBJ1-3
V gene: TRBV19

CDR3 protein: CASRLRGDTGELFF
CDR3 DNA: TGCGCCAGCAGGTTGAGGGGCGACACCGGGGAGCTGTTTTTT
D gene: -
clone size: -
J gene: TRBJ2-2
V gene: TRBV5-1

CDR3 protein: CASSMFPTGELFF
CDR3 DNA: TGTGCCAGTAGTATGTTCCCCACCGGGGAGCTGTTTTTT
D gene: -
clone size: -
J gene: TRBJ2-2
V gene: TRBV19

CDR3 protein: CASSLQGLWEYGYTF
CDR3 DNA: TGTGCCAGCAGCTTACAGGGCCTGTGGGAATATGGCTACACCTTC
D gene: -
clone size: -
J gene: TRBJ1-2
V gene: TRBV11-2

CDR3 protein: CASSPFHTDTQYF
CDR3 DNA: TGTGCCAGCAGTCCCTTCCACACAGATACGCAGTATTTT
D gene: -
clone size: -
J gene: TRBJ2-3
V gene: TRBV27

CDR3 protein: CASSISPLKQSPTDTQYF
CDR3 DNA: TGTGCCAGTAGTATATCCCCCCTTAAACAGAGTCCTACAGATACGCAGTATTTT
D gene: -
clone size: -
J gene: TRBJ2-3
V gene: TRBV19